A selection of T cell receptor beta chains follows, all from one sample in a study of T cell responses to AZD1222 COVID-19 vaccine. The protocol was immunoSEQ multiplex PCR, while the TCRdb copy is restricted to in-frame clones and leaves out a portion. The sample records roughly 79,000 clones, 92% being singletons. The sequencing used peripheral blood, collected on day 0 of MenACWY control vaccination. These receptors all come from an adult in good health. Both conserved end residues are part of each CDR3. The order of the fields is CDR3 protein, CDR3 DNA, J gene, clone size, D gene, V gene. A D gene is named only where the DNA matches it firmly. Rows give clone size only sometimes, using once, few, many, or a class for an expanded clone.

CDR3aa: CSVDRTGEVRAFF
CDR3nt: TGCAGCGTTGACCGGACAGGGGAGGTTCGAGCTTTCTTT
j_gene: TRBJ1-1
abundance: .
d_gene: TRBD1
v_gene: TRBV29-1

CDR3aa: CASSPGLAGEQYF
CDR3nt: TGTGCCAGCAGCCCGGGACTAGCGGGAGAGCAGTACTTC
j_gene: TRBJ2-7
abundance: .
d_gene: TRBD2
v_gene: TRBV3-1/TRBV3-2

CDR3aa: CASSLELAGASYEQYF
CDR3nt: TGTGCCAGCAGCTTAGAACTAGCGGGAGCCTCCTACGAGCAGTACTTC
j_gene: TRBJ2-7
abundance: few
d_gene: TRBD2
v_gene: TRBV7-2

CDR3aa: CASSRDSHSYEQYF
CDR3nt: TGTGCCAGCAGCCGGGACAGTCACTCCTACGAGCAGTACTTC
j_gene: TRBJ2-7
abundance: .
d_gene: TRBD1
v_gene: TRBV7-2

CDR3aa: CASSVDVQGWDKETQYF
CDR3nt: TGTGCCAGCAGCGTAGACGTGCAGGGTTGGGACAAAGAGACCCAGTACTTC
j_gene: TRBJ2-5
abundance: .
d_gene: .
v_gene: TRBV9

CDR3aa: CASSLGPVAGTDTQYF
CDR3nt: TGTGCCAGCAGCTTAGGTCCCGTAGCGGGGACAGATACGCAGTATTTT
j_gene: TRBJ2-3
abundance: .
d_gene: TRBD2
v_gene: TRBV7-8

CDR3aa: CASSPGLSTDTQYF
CDR3nt: TGTGCCAGCAGCCCGGGACTAAGCACAGATACGCAGTATTTT
j_gene: TRBJ2-3
abundance: .
d_gene: TRBD2
v_gene: TRBV7-3

CDR3aa: CASSDIRYTEAFF
CDR3nt: TGTGCCAGCAGCGACATCAGGTACACTGAAGCTTTCTTT
j_gene: TRBJ1-1
abundance: .
d_gene: .
v_gene: TRBV7-2

CDR3aa: CASSYIRQGHEQYF
CDR3nt: TGTGCCAGCAGCTACATACGACAGGGCCACGAGCAGTACTTC
j_gene: TRBJ2-7
abundance: once
d_gene: TRBD1
v_gene: TRBV7-2

CDR3aa: CASSQGQRNYGYTF
CDR3nt: TGCGCCAGCAGCCAAGGGCAGAGAAACTATGGCTACACCTTC
j_gene: TRBJ1-2
abundance: .
d_gene: .
v_gene: TRBV4-3

CDR3aa: CASSLGTLSSYEQYF
CDR3nt: TGTGCCAGCAGCTTAGGGACGTTAAGCTCCTACGAGCAGTACTTC
j_gene: TRBJ2-7
abundance: .
d_gene: .
v_gene: TRBV7-2

CDR3aa: CASSRAHNQETQYF
CDR3nt: TGTGCCAGCAGTCGCGCGCATAACCAAGAGACCCAGTACTTC
j_gene: TRBJ2-5
abundance: .
d_gene: .
v_gene: TRBV11-3

CDR3aa: CASSQGTGGDGYTF
CDR3nt: TGTGCCAGCAGCCAAGGCACAGGGGGTGATGGCTACACCTTC
j_gene: TRBJ1-2
abundance: .
d_gene: TRBD1
v_gene: TRBV3-1/TRBV3-2

CDR3aa: CASSVALTSEAFF
CDR3nt: TGTGCCAGCAGCGTAGCTCTCACGTCTGAAGCTTTCTTT
j_gene: TRBJ1-1
abundance: .
d_gene: .
v_gene: TRBV9

CDR3aa: CASSISSDYGYTF
CDR3nt: TGTGCCAGCAGTATCTCTTCGGACTATGGCTACACCTTC
j_gene: TRBJ1-2
abundance: .
d_gene: .
v_gene: TRBV28

CDR3aa: CASSLDLGEQFF
CDR3nt: TGTGCCAGCAGCTTAGATCTAGGGGAGCAGTTCTTC
j_gene: TRBJ2-1
abundance: .
d_gene: .
v_gene: TRBV7-2

CDR3aa: CASTRTHRVRTGELFF
CDR3nt: TGTGCCAGCACCAGAACTCATCGCGTCCGCACCGGGGAGCTGTTTTTT
j_gene: TRBJ2-2
abundance: .
d_gene: .
v_gene: TRBV28

CDR3aa: CSVVPLAASGTQYF
CDR3nt: TGCAGCGTTGTTCCATTAGCGGCCAGCGGAACCCAGTACTTC
j_gene: TRBJ2-5
abundance: few
d_gene: .
v_gene: TRBV29-1

CDR3aa: CASSDLGGTQYF
CDR3nt: TGTGCCAGCAGTGATTTGGGGGGTACGCAGTATTTT
j_gene: TRBJ2-3
abundance: .
d_gene: .
v_gene: TRBV6-4

CDR3aa: CASSQDPGILYEQYF
CDR3nt: TGTGCCAGCAGCCAAGACCCAGGGATCCTCTACGAGCAGTACTTC
j_gene: TRBJ2-7
abundance: .
d_gene: .
v_gene: TRBV14

CDR3aa: CASSSSLWTEVEQYF
CDR3nt: TGTGCCAGTAGTTCGTCTCTTTGGACAGAGGTCGAGCAGTACTTC
j_gene: TRBJ2-7
abundance: .
d_gene: .
v_gene: TRBV19

CDR3aa: CASGLQDISTDTQYF
CDR3nt: TGTGCCAGCGGATTACAGGATATCAGCACAGATACGCAGTATTTT
j_gene: TRBJ2-3
abundance: .
d_gene: .
v_gene: TRBV27

CDR3aa: CSATYGGYQPQHF
CDR3nt: TGCAGCGCCACGTACGGGGGTTACCAGCCCCAGCATTTT
j_gene: TRBJ1-5
abundance: .
d_gene: .
v_gene: TRBV29-1

CDR3aa: CASSIGQVWSTDTQYF
CDR3nt: TGTGCCAGCAGCATCGGACAGGTTTGGAGCACAGATACGCAGTATTTT
j_gene: TRBJ2-3
abundance: once
d_gene: TRBD1
v_gene: TRBV11-2

CDR3aa: CAISDVQVSYEQYF
CDR3nt: TGTGCCATCAGTGATGTCCAAGTCTCCTACGAGCAGTACTTC
j_gene: TRBJ2-7
abundance: .
d_gene: .
v_gene: TRBV10-3

CDR3aa: CASSETNWNYGYTF
CDR3nt: TGTGCCAGCAGTGAGACGAACTGGAACTATGGCTACACCTTC
j_gene: TRBJ1-2
abundance: .
d_gene: .
v_gene: TRBV2

CDR3aa: CASSIGSEPGSGELFF
CDR3nt: TGTGCCAGTAGTATAGGAAGCGAACCAGGGTCCGGGGAGCTGTTTTTT
j_gene: TRBJ2-2
abundance: .
d_gene: .
v_gene: TRBV19

CDR3aa: CASSAFRADSGNTIYF
CDR3nt: TGTGCCAGTTCGGCTTTTAGGGCGGACTCTGGAAACACCATATATTTT
j_gene: TRBJ1-3
abundance: .
d_gene: .
v_gene: TRBV19

CDR3aa: CASSVGTHNNEQFF
CDR3nt: TGTGCCAGTAGTGTCGGGACTCATAACAATGAGCAGTTCTTC
j_gene: TRBJ2-1
abundance: .
d_gene: .
v_gene: TRBV19

CDR3aa: CASSVAPHNEKLFF
CDR3nt: TGTGCCAGCAGCGTAGCCCCCCACAATGAAAAACTGTTTTTT
j_gene: TRBJ1-4
abundance: .
d_gene: .
v_gene: TRBV9

CDR3aa: CASSPQQGGNTEAFF
CDR3nt: TGTGCCAGCTCACCCCAACAGGGGGGGAACACTGAAGCTTTCTTT
j_gene: TRBJ1-1
abundance: .
d_gene: TRBD1
v_gene: TRBV18

CDR3aa: CASSTSGQANYGYTF
CDR3nt: TGTGCCAGCAGTACCTCGGGACAGGCGAACTATGGCTACACCTTC
j_gene: TRBJ1-2
abundance: once
d_gene: TRBD1
v_gene: TRBV28

CDR3aa: CASSWSGYEQYF
CDR3nt: TGTGCCAGCAGTTGGTCTGGCTACGAGCAGTACTTC
j_gene: TRBJ2-7
abundance: .
d_gene: .
v_gene: TRBV6-2/TRBV6-3

CDR3aa: CSASRTGITGELFF
CDR3nt: TGCAGTGCTAGTCGGACAGGGATTACCGGGGAGCTGTTTTTT
j_gene: TRBJ2-2
abundance: .
d_gene: TRBD1
v_gene: TRBV20-1

CDR3aa: CASSLTGTGGTDTQYF
CDR3nt: TGTGCCAGCTCACTAACCGGGACAGGGGGCACAGATACGCAGTATTTT
j_gene: TRBJ2-3
abundance: .
d_gene: TRBD1
v_gene: TRBV18

CDR3aa: CASNTPSGGWVQETQYF
CDR3nt: TGTGCCAGCAACACCCCATCGGGAGGGTGGGTCCAAGAGACCCAGTACTTC
j_gene: TRBJ2-5
abundance: .
d_gene: TRBD2
v_gene: TRBV28

CDR3aa: CASKPQGIGYTF
CDR3nt: TGTGCCAGTAAGCCCCAGGGCATTGGCTACACCTTC
j_gene: TRBJ1-2
abundance: few
d_gene: .
v_gene: TRBV19

CDR3aa: CASSPRDRVNNEQFF
CDR3nt: TGTGCCAGCAGCCCCCGGGACAGGGTTAACAATGAGCAGTTCTTC
j_gene: TRBJ2-1
abundance: .
d_gene: TRBD1
v_gene: TRBV3-1/TRBV3-2

CDR3aa: CASSQDRADRFF
CDR3nt: TGCGCCAGCAGCCAAGATCGGGCGGACAGGTTCTTC
j_gene: TRBJ2-1
abundance: .
d_gene: .
v_gene: TRBV4-3

CDR3aa: CASSRISEAGGDGYTF
CDR3nt: TGTGCCAGCAGCAGAATCTCTGAGGCAGGGGGAGATGGCTACACCTTC
j_gene: TRBJ1-2
abundance: .
d_gene: .
v_gene: TRBV21-1

CDR3aa: CASSAGEYTDTQYF
CDR3nt: TGTGCCAGCAGCGCGGGGGAGTACACAGATACGCAGTATTTT
j_gene: TRBJ2-3
abundance: .
d_gene: TRBD2
v_gene: TRBV7-9

CDR3aa: CAISANRMNTEAFF
CDR3nt: TGTGCCATCAGTGCCAACAGAATGAACACTGAAGCTTTCTTT
j_gene: TRBJ1-1
abundance: .
d_gene: .
v_gene: TRBV10-3

CDR3aa: CASSGTSGGANTGELFF
CDR3nt: TGTGCCAGCAGCGGGACTAGCGGGGGAGCGAACACCGGGGAGCTGTTTTTT
j_gene: TRBJ2-2
abundance: .
d_gene: TRBD2
v_gene: TRBV7-2

CDR3aa: CASRTGGFSYNEQFF
CDR3nt: TGCGCCAGCAGAACGGGAGGTTTCTCCTACAATGAGCAGTTCTTC
j_gene: TRBJ2-1
abundance: .
d_gene: TRBD2
v_gene: TRBV5-1

CDR3aa: CASSLGGPSYEQYF
CDR3nt: TGTGCCAGCAGTTTGGGGGGGCCGTCCTACGAGCAGTACTTC
j_gene: TRBJ2-7
abundance: .
d_gene: .
v_gene: TRBV6-2/TRBV6-3